This T cell receptor (beta chain) was recovered during a study of CD8 T cells in Susac syndrome. Findings and limits, study-wide: The study acknowledged a relatively small number of individuals in its TCR sequencing and HLA analysis.

The RNA, roughly 0.45 to 1 ug, was put through reverse transcription using random hexamers. A multiplex approach, immunoSEQ multiplex PCR, amplified TCR beta CDR3 across 54 Vbeta and 13 Jbeta. TCRdb re-derived calls from the immunoSEQ multiplex PCR reads in MiXCR, one entry per CDR3 protein. Of about 430,000 distinct CDR3 sequences in the sample, around 83% were seen once. This CDR3 is built from 15 residues. Germline CDR1 is SGHRS and CDR2 is YFSETQ. V dropped 3 bases and J dropped 4 bases, with 16 bases sitting between them. A word on this clonotype: What it binds is not known.

The study sequenced TCR beta in blood CD8+ and CD4+ T cells. Both CD4+ and CD8+ T cells were negatively isolated, and TEMRA cells underwent FACS enrichment. This receptor was taken from a human donor with multiple sclerosis. This chain links TRBV5-1 with TRBJ1-1, with D possibly being TRBD1 (5 bases). Sample: CD8+ T cells from PBMCs. CDR3 in amino acids: CASSYTDRGTTEAFF. CDR3 nucleotide sequence: TGCGCCAGCAGCTACACCGACAGAGGGACCACTGAAGCTTTCTTT.